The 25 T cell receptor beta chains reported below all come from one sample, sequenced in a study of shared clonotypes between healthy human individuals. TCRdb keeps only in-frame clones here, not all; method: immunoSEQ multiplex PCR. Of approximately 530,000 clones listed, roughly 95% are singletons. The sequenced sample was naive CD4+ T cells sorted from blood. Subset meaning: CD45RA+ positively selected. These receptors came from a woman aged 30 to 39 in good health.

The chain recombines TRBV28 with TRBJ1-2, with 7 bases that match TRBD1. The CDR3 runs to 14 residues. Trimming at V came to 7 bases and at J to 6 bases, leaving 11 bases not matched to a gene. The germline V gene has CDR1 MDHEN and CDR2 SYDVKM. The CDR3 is CASIVGGGANGYTF. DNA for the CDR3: TGTGCCAGCATCGTTGGAGGGGGCGCTAATGGCTACACCTTC.

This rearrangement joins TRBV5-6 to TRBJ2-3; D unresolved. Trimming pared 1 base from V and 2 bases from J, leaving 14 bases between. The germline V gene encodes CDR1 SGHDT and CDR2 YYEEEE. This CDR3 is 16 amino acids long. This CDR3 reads CASSLLVGVSTDTQYF. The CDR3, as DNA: TGTGCCAGCAGCTTGTTAGTTGGGGTTTCCACAGATACGCAGTATTTT.

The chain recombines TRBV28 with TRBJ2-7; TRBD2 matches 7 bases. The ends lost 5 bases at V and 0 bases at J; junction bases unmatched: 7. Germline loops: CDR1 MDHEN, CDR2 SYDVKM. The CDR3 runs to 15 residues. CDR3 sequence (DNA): TGTGCCAGCAGTAACGCTGGGAGGGGCTCCTACGAGCAGTACTTC. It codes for CASSNAGRGSYEQYF.

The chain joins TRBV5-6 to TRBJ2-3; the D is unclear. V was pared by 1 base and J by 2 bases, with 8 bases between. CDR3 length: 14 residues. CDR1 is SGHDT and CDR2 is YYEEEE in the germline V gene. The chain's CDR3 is CASSLTHPTDTQYF. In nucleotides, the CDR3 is TGTGCCAGCAGCTTGACGCATCCCACAGATACGCAGTATTTT.

The CDR3 nucleotides read TGTGCCAGCAGCGTAGGAGGTAGCACTAACTATGGCTACACCTTC. It specifies CASSVGGSTNYGYTF. The rearrangement uses TRBV9 and TRBJ1-2; D is uncertain. The germline V and J ends were trimmed by 0 bases and 0 bases, with 9 bases remaining between them. The CDR3 sequence is 15 residues long. Germline V CDR1 and CDR2: SGDLS, YYNGEE.

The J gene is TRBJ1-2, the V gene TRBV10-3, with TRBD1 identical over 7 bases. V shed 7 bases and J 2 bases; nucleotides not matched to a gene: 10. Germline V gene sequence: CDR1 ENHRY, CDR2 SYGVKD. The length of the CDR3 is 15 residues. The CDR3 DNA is TGTGCCATCAATATTACGCCAGGGGGAAACTATGGCTACACCTTC. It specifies CAINITPGGNYGYTF.

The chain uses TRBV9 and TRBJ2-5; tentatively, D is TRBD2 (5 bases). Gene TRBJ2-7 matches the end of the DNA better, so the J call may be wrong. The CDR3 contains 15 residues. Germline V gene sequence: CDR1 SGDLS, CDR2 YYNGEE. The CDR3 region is CASSVGSGGSYEQYF. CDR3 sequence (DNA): TGTGCCAGCAGCGTAGGCTCCGGAGGATCCTACGAGCAGTACTTC.

CDR3 amino acids: CASSWRRLYSYEQYF. In DNA, the CDR3 is TGTGCCAGCAGTTGGAGACGGTTATACTCTTACGAGCAGTACTTC. The chain joins TRBV5-8 to TRBJ2-7; D is undetermined. The CDR3 has 15 amino acids. Trimming left V 5 bases short and J 4 bases short, with 19 bases between. Germline lookup yields CDR1 SGHTS and CDR2 YDEGEE.

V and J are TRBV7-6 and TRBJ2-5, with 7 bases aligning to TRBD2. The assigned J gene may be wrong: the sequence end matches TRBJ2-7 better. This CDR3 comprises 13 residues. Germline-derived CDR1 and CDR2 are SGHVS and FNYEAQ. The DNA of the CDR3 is TGTGCCAGCAGCCGAAGCGGGACCCACGAGCAGTACTTC. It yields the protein CASSRSGTHEQYF.

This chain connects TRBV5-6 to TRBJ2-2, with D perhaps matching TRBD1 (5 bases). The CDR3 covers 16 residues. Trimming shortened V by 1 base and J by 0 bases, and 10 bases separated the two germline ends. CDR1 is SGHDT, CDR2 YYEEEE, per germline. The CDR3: CASSLTGLANTGELFF. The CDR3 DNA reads TGTGCCAGCAGCTTGACAGGCCTAGCGAACACCGGGGAGCTGTTTTTT.

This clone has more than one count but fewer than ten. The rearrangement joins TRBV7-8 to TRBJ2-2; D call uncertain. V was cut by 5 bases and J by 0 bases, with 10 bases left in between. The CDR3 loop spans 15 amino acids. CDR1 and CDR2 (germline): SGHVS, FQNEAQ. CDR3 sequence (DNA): TGTGCCAGCAGCCGAGGACCCTCGAACACCGGGGAGCTGTTTTTT. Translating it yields CASSRGPSNTGELFF.

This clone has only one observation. CDR3 protein: CASISGGNNEKLFF. In nucleotides, the CDR3 is TGTGCCAGCATTTCAGGAGGGAATAATGAAAAACTGTTTTTT. This chain links TRBV28 with TRBJ1-4; D gene uncertain. The germline V and J ends were trimmed by 7 bases and 4 bases, with 13 bases remaining between them. Germline V lookup: CDR1 MDHEN, CDR2 SYDVKM. The CDR3 runs 14 residues. The full variable domain, completed using reference TRBV28 and TRBJ1-4, is DVKVTQSSRYLVKRTGEKVFLECVQDMDHENMFWYRQDPGLGLRLIYFSYDVKMKEKGDIPEGYSVSREKKERFSLILESASTNQTSMYLCASISGGNNEKLFFGSGTQLSVL.

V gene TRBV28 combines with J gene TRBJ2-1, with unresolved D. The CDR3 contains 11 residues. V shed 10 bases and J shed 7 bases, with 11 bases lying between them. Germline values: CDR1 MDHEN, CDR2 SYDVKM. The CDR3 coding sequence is TGTGCCACCGACCCTAGTAATGAGCAGTTCTTC. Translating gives CATDPSNEQFF.

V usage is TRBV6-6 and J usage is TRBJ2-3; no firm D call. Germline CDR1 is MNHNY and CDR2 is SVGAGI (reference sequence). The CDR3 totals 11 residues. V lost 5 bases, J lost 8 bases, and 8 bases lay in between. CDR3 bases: TGTGCCAGCAGTCGGACCGCTACGCAGTATTTT. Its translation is CASSRTATQYF.

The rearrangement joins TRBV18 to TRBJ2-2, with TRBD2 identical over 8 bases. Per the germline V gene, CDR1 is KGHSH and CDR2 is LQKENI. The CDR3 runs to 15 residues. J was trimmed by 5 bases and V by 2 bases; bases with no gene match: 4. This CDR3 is CASSPTSGLTGELFF. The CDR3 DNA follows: TGTGCCAGCTCACCAACTAGCGGCCTAACCGGGGAGCTGTTTTTT.

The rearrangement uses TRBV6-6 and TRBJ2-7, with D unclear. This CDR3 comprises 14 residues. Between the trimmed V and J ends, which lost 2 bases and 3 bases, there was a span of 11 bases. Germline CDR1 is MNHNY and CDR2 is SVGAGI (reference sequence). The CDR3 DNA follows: TGTGCCAGCAGTTACAGGACCCGCGGCTACGAGCAGTACTTC. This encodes CASSYRTRGYEQYF.

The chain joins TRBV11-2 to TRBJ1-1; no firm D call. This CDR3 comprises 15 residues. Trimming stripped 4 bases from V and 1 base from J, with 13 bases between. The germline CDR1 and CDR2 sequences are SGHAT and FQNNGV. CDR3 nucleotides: TGTGCCAGCAGCTCAAGGGATCTCGAGAACACTGAAGCTTTCTTT. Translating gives CASSSRDLENTEAFF.

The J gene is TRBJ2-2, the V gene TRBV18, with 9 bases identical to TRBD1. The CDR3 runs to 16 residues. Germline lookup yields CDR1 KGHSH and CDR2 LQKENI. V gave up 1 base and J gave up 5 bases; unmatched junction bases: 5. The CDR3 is CASSPRPGQGTGELFF. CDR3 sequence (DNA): TGTGCCAGCTCACCACGACCGGGACAGGGAACCGGGGAGCTGTTTTTT.

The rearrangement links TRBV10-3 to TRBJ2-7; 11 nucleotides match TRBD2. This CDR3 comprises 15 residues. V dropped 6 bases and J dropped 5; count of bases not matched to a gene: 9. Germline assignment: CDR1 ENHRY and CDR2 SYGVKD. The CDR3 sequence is CAIRGLAGGGDEQYF. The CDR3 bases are TGTGCCATCAGGGGCTTAGCGGGAGGGGGAGACGAGCAGTACTTC.

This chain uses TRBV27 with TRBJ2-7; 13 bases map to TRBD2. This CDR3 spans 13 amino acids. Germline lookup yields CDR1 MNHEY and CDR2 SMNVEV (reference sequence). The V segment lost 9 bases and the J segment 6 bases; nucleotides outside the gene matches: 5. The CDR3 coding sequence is TGTGCCAGTTGGACTAGCGGGAGTCGCGAGCAGTACTTC. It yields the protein CASWTSGSREQYF.

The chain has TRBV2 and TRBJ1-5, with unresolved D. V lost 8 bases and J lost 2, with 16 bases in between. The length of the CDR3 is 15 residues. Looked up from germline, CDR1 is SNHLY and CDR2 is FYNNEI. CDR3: CASDREDVGNQPQHF. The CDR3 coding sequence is TGTGCCAGCGATAGAGAGGACGTGGGCAATCAGCCCCAGCATTTT.

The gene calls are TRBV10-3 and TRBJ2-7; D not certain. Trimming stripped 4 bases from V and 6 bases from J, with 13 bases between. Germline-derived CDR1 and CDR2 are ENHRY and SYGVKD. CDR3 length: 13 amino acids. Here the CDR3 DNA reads TGTGCCATCAGTGGCCCAGATCCCGGCGAGCAGTACTTC. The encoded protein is CAISGPDPGEQYF.

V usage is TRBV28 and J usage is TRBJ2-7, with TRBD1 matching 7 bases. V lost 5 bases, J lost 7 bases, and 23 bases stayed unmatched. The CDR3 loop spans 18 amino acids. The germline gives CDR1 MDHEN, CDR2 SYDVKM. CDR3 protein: CASSPHIARQGKPHEQYF. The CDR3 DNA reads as TGTGCCAGCAGTCCCCACATCGCAAGACAGGGAAAGCCCCATGAGCAGTACTTC.

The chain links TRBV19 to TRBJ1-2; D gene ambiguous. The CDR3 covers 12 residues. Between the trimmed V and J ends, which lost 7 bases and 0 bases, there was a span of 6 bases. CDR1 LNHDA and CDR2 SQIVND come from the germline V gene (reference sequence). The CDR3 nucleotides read TGTGCCAGTATCGGACCTAACTATGGCTACACCTTC. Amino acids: CASIGPNYGYTF.

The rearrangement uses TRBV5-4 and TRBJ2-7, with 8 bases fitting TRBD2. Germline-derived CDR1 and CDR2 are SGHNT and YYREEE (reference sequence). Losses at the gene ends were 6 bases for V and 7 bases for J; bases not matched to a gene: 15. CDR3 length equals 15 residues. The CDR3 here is CASTFLGGRSGEQYF. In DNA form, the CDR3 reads TGTGCCAGCACCTTCTTGGGCGGGAGGTCGGGAGAGCAGTACTTC.